Listed here are 14 T cell receptor beta chains from one sample, sequenced in a study of blood T cell repertoires in COVID-19. The protocol was immunoSEQ multiplex PCR, while the TCRdb copy is restricted to in-frame clones and leaves out a portion. The data show about 350,000 clones, about 88% seen once. Sequenced sample: PBMCs or T cells enriched from blood (not recorded which). The origin of the receptors is a woman in her twenties or thirties who had recovered from COVID-19.

The chain recombines TRBV5-4 with TRBJ2-7; D gene unclear. CDR3 length: 13 residues. V gave up 0 bases and J gave up 7 bases, with 11 bases separating them. CDR1 and CDR2 from the germline V gene are SGHNT and YYREEE (reference sequence). CDR3 amino acids: CASSLDSLREQYF. The CDR3 DNA follows: TGTGCCAGCAGCTTGGACTCCCTGCGGGAGCAGTACTTC.

The V and J genes are TRBV21-1 and TRBJ1-5; the table names TRBD1, a call not compared with the DNA. TRBV21-1 is reported as a pseudogene. This CDR3 has 17 residues. This CDR3 is CASSNAQGLYSNQPQHF. Here the CDR3 DNA reads TGTGCCAGCAGCAACGCCCAGGGCCTCTATAGCAATCAGCCCCAGCATTTT.

This chain joins TRBV28 and TRBJ1-5; a weak D match, TRBD1 (5 bases). Deletions cut 2 bases from V and 3 bases from J, with 14 bases between. CDR1 and CDR2 (germline): MDHEN, SYDVKM. The CDR3 consists of 16 residues. The CDR3: CASSLKGAGPNQPQHF. The DNA of the CDR3 is TGTGCCAGCAGTTTAAAAGGTGCAGGGCCCAATCAGCCCCAGCATTTT.

This sequence joins TRBV5-4 and TRBJ2-3, with TRBD1 as a possible D gene (5 bases). V was cut by 4 bases and J by 6 bases, with 9 bases left in between. This CDR3 contains 12 residues. CDR1 and CDR2 (germline): SGHNT, YYREEE (reference sequence). CDR3 residues: CASSRGGDTQYF. The CDR3 region has the DNA TGTGCCAGCAGCAGGGGTGGGGATACGCAGTATTTT.

The gene calls are TRBV7-2 and TRBJ1-1; TRBD1 matches at 7 bases. J was trimmed by 11 bases and V by 6 bases; bases with no gene match: 15. This CDR3 contains 14 residues. Germline V gene lookup returns CDR1 SGHTA and CDR2 FQGNSA. The CDR3 sequence: CASRAYGQVKRAFF. The CDR3 bases are TGTGCCAGCAGAGCCTACGGACAGGTGAAACGGGCTTTCTTT.

This rearrangement joins TRBV4-3 to TRBJ2-1; D might be TRBD1 (6 bases). Per the germline V gene, CDR1 is LGHNA and CDR2 is YSLEER. The length of the CDR3 is 15 residues. Trimming shortened V by 0 bases and J by 4 bases, and 10 bases separated the two germline ends. CDR3 bases: TGCGCCAGCAGCCAAGAAGGGCAGGGGTACAATGAGCAGTTCTTC. Translated, it gives CASSQEGQGYNEQFF.

This clone has a single count. V and J are TRBV25-1 and TRBJ2-7, with a tentative D call TRBD2 (6 bases). The CDR3 covers 11 residues. The V gene lost 7 bases and the J gene lost 6 bases, with 10 bases spanning the gap. Germline assignment: CDR1 MGHDK and CDR2 SYGVNS. The CDR3 here is CASIGGIEQYF. CDR3 bases: TGTGCCAGCATTGGCGGGATCGAGCAGTACTTC.

V gene TRBV19 combines with J gene TRBJ2-1; 11 nucleotides align to TRBD2. CDR1 is LNHDA, CDR2 SQIVND, per germline (reference sequence). The CDR3 spans 16 residues. The J segment lost 5 bases and the V segment lost 4 bases, leaving 7 bases of the junction unmatched. The CDR3 DNA reads as TGTGCCAGTAGTACTCCGAAGGGACTAGCGGACAATGAGCAGTTCTTC. This codes for CASSTPKGLADNEQFF.

The V and J genes are TRBV19 and TRBJ2-2, with 11 bases matching TRBD2. The trim removed 5 bases at V and 7 bases at J, leaving 6 bases unmatched. This CDR3 comprises 15 residues. The germline V gene encodes CDR1 LNHDA and CDR2 SQIVND (reference sequence). Here the CDR3 reads CASSPLAGVGGELFF. CDR3 nucleotides: TGTGCCAGTAGTCCACTAGCGGGGGTTGGCGGGGAGCTGTTTTTT.

The V call is TRBV2, the J call TRBJ2-1, with TRBD2 matching 9 bases. With 1 base clipped from V and 5 bases from J, the junction kept 3 bases outside the gene matches. Germline-derived CDR1 and CDR2 are SNHLY and FYNNEI. This CDR3 region has 15 residues. For the CDR3, the DNA is TGTGCCAGCAGTGAAGTGGGCGGGAGGGACAATGAGCAGTTCTTC. Translating it yields CASSEVGGRDNEQFF.

This chain links TRBV10-2 with TRBJ2-5, with TRBD2 as a possible D gene (6 bases). The V gene's germline CDR1 is WSHSY and CDR2 SAAADI. Trimming cost V 6 bases and J 1 base, with 12 bases left between them. The CDR3 spans 14 residues. The CDR3 DNA follows: TGCGCCAGCAGGGGGGAGGTCCCCCAAGAGACCCAGTACTTC. Its translation: CASRGEVPQETQYF.

The chain joins TRBV2 to TRBJ2-1; a possible D gene is TRBD2 (6 bases). CDR3 size: 13 residues. Germline values: CDR1 SNHLY, CDR2 FYNNEI. Trimming took 6 bases from V and 4 from J, leaving 10 bases between them. The CDR3 sequence is CASRGGLYNEQFF. CDR3 bases: TGTGCCAGCAGGGGAGGATTATACAATGAGCAGTTCTTC.

The genes are TRBV6-5 and TRBJ1-5, with D perhaps TRBD1 (6 bases). Germline CDR1 MNHEY, CDR2 SVGAGI. The CDR3 has 16 amino acids. Trimming shortened V by 2 bases and J by 3 bases, and 14 bases separated the two germline ends. The CDR3 nucleotides are TGTGCCAGCAGTTACCGGCAACCAGGGGTCAATCAGCCCCAGCATTTT. It translates to CASSYRQPGVNQPQHF.

The chain uses TRBV28 and TRBJ1-5; D perhaps matches TRBD1 (5 bases). Per germline, CDR1 MDHEN and CDR2 SYDVKM. Trimming left V 6 bases short and J 1 base short, with 7 bases between. This CDR3 is 13 amino acids long. The DNA of the CDR3 is TGTGCCAGCAGGCAGGGAAGCAATCAGCCCCAGCATTTT. Protein product: CASRQGSNQPQHF.